This is a list of T cell receptor beta chains from one sample in a study of cytomegalovirus exposure and HLA in healthy donors. Repertoires were generated with immunoSEQ multiplex PCR, while TCRdb's copy carries only in-frame clones and drops some. The sample shows approximately 170,000 clones, approximately 83% of them seen only once. Material for sequencing was PBMCs. The receptor source for this set is a boy aged 2 to 9 in good health and CMV-seronegative. Both conserved end residues are part of each CDR3. Fields, in order: CDR3 length, clone size, D gene, V gene, J gene, CDR3 DNA, CDR3 protein. D genes are given only for firm matches. Part of the rows lack a size; the others show once, few, many or a class for expanded clones.

15,NA,TRBD1,TRBV7-2,TRBJ1-4,TGTGCCAGCAGCCTGGCCGGGACAGGGACGGAAAAACTGTTTTTT,CASSLAGTGTEKLFF
19,NA,TRBD1,TRBV7-2,TRBJ2-6,TGTGCCAGCAGCCGTCTGGGTAGGACAGGGCCTCCCCGGGCCAACGTCCTGACTTTC,CASSRLGRTGPPRANVLTF
16,NA,NA,TRBV10-1,TRBJ1-3,TGCGCCAGCAGTGAGTCGGGTCCGACTTCTGGAAACACCATATATTTT,CASSESGPTSGNTIYF
19,NA,NA,TRBV7-6,TRBJ2-6,TGTGCCAGCAGCTTAGAACGGGGTGGCGGGCACACTGGGGCCAACGTCCTGACTTTC,CASSLERGGGHTGANVLTF
14,NA,NA,TRBV25-1,TRBJ2-3,TGTGCCAGCAGTGACGCTAGGGGTACAGATACGCAGTATTTT,CASSDARGTDTQYF
15,NA,NA,TRBV7-9,TRBJ2-5,TGTGCCAGCAGCCTTCCTACAGGGTACCAAGAGACCCAGTACTTC,CASSLPTGYQETQYF
14,NA,TRBD1,TRBV27,TRBJ2-1,TGTGCCAGCAGGGGACAGGGGACAGGGAATGAGCAGTTCTTC,CASRGQGTGNEQFF
14,once,NA,TRBV2,TRBJ1-6,TGTGCCACCCGAGAGAGCTCCTATAATTCACCCCTCCACTTT,CATRESSYNSPLHF
14,NA,NA,TRBV21-1,TRBJ1-1,TGTGCCAGCAGCAAAGAGGGACAGGCCGTAGCAGCTTTCTTT,CASSKEGQAVAAFF
15,NA,TRBD1,TRBV11-2,TRBJ2-5,TGTGCCAGCAGCCTGCCGGCAGGGGGCTGGGAGACCCAGTACTTC,CASSLPAGGWETQYF
19,few,NA,TRBV4-3,TRBJ2-2,TGCGCCAGCAGCCAACGAATACAACAGGCTTTCGCGAACACCGGGGAGCTGTTTTTT,CASSQRIQQAFANTGELFF
13,NA,NA,TRBV5-4,TRBJ2-7,TGTGCCAGCAGCTTTGGGCGCACCTACGAGCAGTACTTC,CASSFGRTYEQYF
12,NA,NA,TRBV7-9,TRBJ2-1,TGTGCCCTGACTAGCTCCTACAATGAGCAGTTCTTC,CALTSSYNEQFF
13,few,NA,TRBV19,TRBJ1-4,TGTGCCAGTAGTATAGGAGCCCCTGAAAAACTGTTTTTT,CASSIGAPEKLFF
15,NA,NA,TRBV6-5,TRBJ1-5,TGTGCCAGCAGCCCCCGGGACTATAGCAATCAGCCCCAGCATTTT,CASSPRDYSNQPQHF
16,NA,NA,TRBV14,TRBJ1-1,TGTGCCAGCAGCCAAGCATGGGGACAATTGAACACTGAAGCTTTCTTT,CASSQAWGQLNTEAFF
15,NA,NA,TRBV5-1,TRBJ2-7,TGCGCCAGCAGCTTGGGCCCGGGAGTCGACTACGAGCAGTACTTC,CASSLGPGVDYEQYF
14,NA,TRBD1,TRBV25-1,TRBJ1-2,TGTGCCAGCAGTCCACCGACAGGGAACTATGGCTACACCTTC,CASSPPTGNYGYTF
14,NA,NA,TRBV30,TRBJ1-5,TGTGCCTGGAGTGTACGTAGGGAGGATCAGCCCCAGCATTTT,CAWSVRREDQPQHF
14,NA,NA,TRBV11-2,TRBJ1-1,TGTGCCAGCAGCTTAGATCTATCGAACACTGAAGCTTTCTTT,CASSLDLSNTEAFF
18,NA,NA,TRBV12-5,TRBJ1-5,TGTGCTAGTGGTTTGGTACTAGGGGGGGTTGAGAGCAATCAGCCCCAGCATTTT,CASGLVLGGVESNQPQHF
14,NA,NA,TRBV7-2,TRBJ1-6,TGTGCCAGCAGCCCAGACGGCAGGAATTCACCCCTCCACTTT,CASSPDGRNSPLHF
17,NA,TRBD1,TRBV2,TRBJ1-1,TGTGCCAGCAGTGACATCGGACAGGGGGCGACGAACACTGAAGCTTTCTTT,CASSDIGQGATNTEAFF
13,NA,NA,TRBV14,TRBJ2-2,TGTGCCAGCAGCCTCAGGGGTACCGGGGAGCTGTTTTTT,CASSLRGTGELFF
14,NA,NA,TRBV9,TRBJ2-3,TGTGCCAGCAGCTCAATGGGGCGCACAGATACGCAGTATTTT,CASSSMGRTDTQYF
13,NA,NA,TRBV5-4,TRBJ2-7,TGTGCCAGCAGCTCTCCGGGAATCTACGAGCAGTACTTC,CASSSPGIYEQYF
12,NA,TRBD1,TRBV30,TRBJ1-5,TGTGCCTGGGACAGGGACAATCAGCCCCAGCATTTT,CAWDRDNQPQHF
16,NA,NA,TRBV6-5,TRBJ1-1,TGTGCCAGCAGTTACATCGTGGGCGTGGCGAACACTGAAGCTTTCTTT,CASSYIVGVANTEAFF
17,NA,TRBD2,TRBV5-8,TRBJ2-1,TGTGCCAGCAGCTCCACCTGGGCTAGCGGGACATACAATGAGCAGTTCTTC,CASSSTWASGTYNEQFF
13,NA,NA,TRBV7-2,TRBJ2-3,TGTGCCAGCAGCCTTTCCGTAGCAGATACGCAGTATTTT,CASSLSVADTQYF
14,NA,TRBD1,TRBV6-6,TRBJ1-2,TGTGCCAGCTATCGCCAGGGGGTTAGGTGGGGCTACACCTTC,CASYRQGVRWGYTF
17,NA,NA,TRBV9,TRBJ1-2,TGTGCCAGCAGCGTAGAAGACACAGGGAACGCTAACTATGGCTACACCTTC,CASSVEDTGNANYGYTF
15,NA,NA,TRBV10-3,TRBJ1-3,TGTGCCATCAGTGACCTACAGGGTAGTGGAAACACCATATATTTT,CAISDLQGSGNTIYF
14,NA,NA,TRBV19,TRBJ1-1,TGTGCCAGTAGTATACCAGGGGCTCCGACTGAAGCTTTCTTT,CASSIPGAPTEAFF